This TCR beta chain derives from a study of cytomegalovirus exposure and HLA in healthy donors. Assay used: immunoSEQ multiplex PCR; TCRdb lists only in-frame clones, some missing. The profile shows approximately 100,000 clones, approximately 90% of them singletons. For this clone: Its antigen remains unidentified.

The donors were part of the validation cohort, which consisted of roughly 120 subjects and was separate from the first cohort of 670 or so subjects. Study observations and caveats: In vitro testing confirmed a few CMV-associated chains as specific for CMV antigens. Among TCR beta chains, those listed as cytomegalovirus-associated numbered roughly 150. Reports showed the classifier diagnosing cytomegalovirus status with high specificity and sensitivity.

Sample: PBMCs. The clonotype was recovered from a woman between 25 and 40 years old in good health and CMV-seronegative.

CDR3 nucleotides: TGTGCCAGCAGCAAAGTTGTAGCGGACGCGAGGGAGCAGTACTTC. Translated: CASSKVVADAREQYF. The chain links TRBV21-1 to TRBJ2-7; TRBD2, the D gene given by the table, was not confirmed from the DNA. TRBV21-1 is a known pseudogene. The CDR3 extends over 15 amino acids.